The following is a TCR beta chain sequence with its context. The data derive from a study of blood T cell repertoires in COVID-19. Authors' methods: It was from reference gene primer amplification that nucleated cell counts were estimated. Measured with immunoSEQ multiplex PCR; TCRdb has only the in-frame clones, and not every one. That table furnishes V, J and clone size, whereas the DNA furnished D and trimming. Of 130,000 to 150,000 clones in the sample, under 90% were seen once. The germline V gene encodes CDR1 LGHDT and CDR2 YNNKEL (reference sequence). The trim removed 7 bases at V and 6 bases at J, leaving 15 bases unmatched. CDR3 size: 16 residues.

The receptor's source is a woman aged 80 or over in a cohort sampled during active or convalescent COVID-19. This chain uses TRBV3-1 (or the pseudogene TRBV3-2) with TRBJ2-1; 7 bases map to TRBD2. Sequenced sample: peripheral blood. The DNA of the CDR3 is TGTGCCAGCACCTCCAAGGGGTGCGGGGGTTTCAATGAGCAGTTCTTC. This encodes CASTSKGCGGFNEQFF.